The 28 T cell receptor beta chains below all came from one sample that was sequenced in a study of blood T cells in healthy people across ages. A second PCR of about 6 to 11 cycles used a sample-barcoded 5' primer and a J-beta primer mix. TCRdb re-called the 5' RACE reads through MiXCR, storing one row per CDR3 protein. The repertoire consists of 600,000 to 1,000,000 distinct CDR3 sequences, with more than 45% occurring once and the leading ten covering 20% to 25%. Material: blood. Receptor source: a man aged 30 to 39 in good health.

The V gene is TRBV27, the J gene TRBJ2-1, with D unresolved. Germline assignment: CDR1 MNHEY and CDR2 SMNVEV (reference sequence). The CDR3 runs to 13 residues. V was pared by 4 bases and J by 10 bases, with 14 bases between. The CDR3 nucleotides are TGTGCCAGCAGTTCCCCTTTCGGCGACGAGCAGTTCTTC. It encodes CASSSPFGDEQFF.

On this clonotype: One end of the junction varies from germline; a read error may be responsible. This chain joins TRBV7-9 and TRBJ2-2, with D tentatively TRBD1 (5 bases). Germline values: CDR1 SEHNR, CDR2 FQNEAQ (reference sequence). The CDR3 is 15 amino acids. The CDR3: CASSPGSGNTEELFF. The CDR3 DNA reads as TGTGCCAGCAGCCCAGGGTCAGGGAACACCGAGGAGCTGTTTTTT.

The gene calls are TRBV3-1 and TRBJ2-7; 8 positions match TRBD2. Germline V gene data show CDR1 as LGHDT and CDR2 as YNNKEL (reference sequence). V shed 4 bases, J shed 4 bases, and the junction held 9 bases outside the gene matches. The CDR3 extends over 15 amino acids. CDR3 nucleotides: TGTGCCAGCAGCCCCCCCGGGACTAGTTTATACGAGCAGTACTTC. Translation gives CASSPPGTSLYEQYF.

The gene calls are TRBV7-3 and TRBJ2-7; possibly TRBD1 for D (6 bases). The CDR3 loop spans 15 amino acids. Germline CDR1 and CDR2: SGHTA and FQGTGA. V lost 1 base, J lost 4 bases, and 14 bases lay in between. The CDR3 is CASSLIGTPDYEQYF. CDR3 nucleotide sequence: TGTGCCAGCAGCTTAATCGGGACACCTGATTACGAGCAGTACTTC. The complete variable domain, with remaining parts taken from reference TRBV7-3 and TRBJ2-7, reads GAGVSQTPSNKVTEKGKYVELRCDPISGHTALYWYRQSLGQGPEFLIYFQGTGAADDSGLPNDRFFAVRPEGSVSTLKIQRTERGDSAVYLCASSLIGTPDYEQYFGPGTRLTVT.

The J gene is TRBJ1-5, the V gene TRBV12-3 or TRBV12-4; tentative D call: TRBD1 (5 bases). The length of the CDR3 is 12 residues. V was clipped by 6 bases and J by 7 bases, with 10 bases between them. The DNA for the CDR3 is TGTGCCAGCAGACCTGACAGCCAGCCCCAGCATTTT. This translates into CASRPDSQPQHF.

The V call is TRBV3-1, the J call TRBJ2-3; D ambiguous. The germline V and J ends were trimmed by 1 base and 0 bases, with 5 bases remaining between them. The germline V gene encodes CDR1 LGHDT and CDR2 YNNKEL (reference sequence). The CDR3 has 14 amino acids. The CDR3 coding sequence is TGTGCCAGCAGCCAAGGCTGGAGCACAGATACGCAGTATTTT. It yields the protein CASSQGWSTDTQYF.

This chain joins TRBV29-1 and TRBJ2-5; the match to TRBD1 covers 8 bases. CDR3 size: 14 residues. Germline V gene data show CDR1 as SQVTM and CDR2 as ANQGSEA. Trimming removed 5 bases from V and 5 bases from J; junction bases left unmatched: 10. The CDR3 DNA reads TGCAGCGTTTCAATAGGACAGGGATGGGAGACCCAGTACTTC. This translates into CSVSIGQGWETQYF.

The rearrangement links TRBV7-9 to TRBJ2-1, with a tentative D call TRBD2 (6 bases). With 5 bases removed from V and 7 bases from J, the gap between germline ends came to 18 bases. Germline CDR1 SEHNR, CDR2 FQNEAQ (reference sequence). The CDR3 length is 15 residues. This CDR3 reads CASSPGTQRANEQFF. The CDR3 nucleotides read TGTGCCAGCAGCCCGGGGACTCAAAGAGCTAATGAGCAGTTCTTC.

The J gene is TRBJ1-2, the V gene TRBV15; 7 nucleotides align to TRBD1. The CDR3 covers 13 residues. Germline CDR1 LNHNV, CDR2 YYDKDF (reference sequence). V lost 6 bases and J lost 8; bases outside the gene matches: 9. The CDR3 reads CATRKQGIGGYTF. The CDR3 bases are TGTGCCACCAGGAAACAGGGGATAGGAGGCTACACCTTC. Looking up the rest from reference TRBV15 and TRBJ1-2 gives the full variable domain: DAMVIQNPRYQVTQFGKPVTLSCSQTLNHNVMYWYQQKSSQAPKLLFHYYDKDFNNEADTPDNFQSRRPNTSFCFLDIRSPGLGDTAMYLCATRKQGIGGYTFGSGTRLTVV.

V is TRBV20-1 and J is TRBJ2-3; D gene ambiguous. Looked up from germline, CDR1 is DFQATT and CDR2 is SNEGSKA (reference sequence). The CDR3 is 13 amino acids. V shed 0 bases and J shed 7 bases, with 11 bases lying between them. The DNA for the CDR3 is TGCAGTGCTAGAGAACCCCTAAGTAATACGCAGTATTTT. Its translation: CSAREPLSNTQYF.

The CDR3 spells CASSLGALGAYEQYF. CDR3 DNA: TGTGCCAGCAGTTTGGGGGCGTTAGGAGCCTACGAGCAGTACTTC. This chain connects TRBV12-3 or TRBV12-4 to TRBJ2-7; D is possibly TRBD1 (6 bases). The CDR3 consists of 15 residues. The V end lost 3 bases, the J end lost 2 bases, and 14 bases lay between the germline ends.

The V gene is TRBV7-9, the J gene TRBJ2-7, with 7 bases fitting TRBD1. The CDR3 loop spans 14 amino acids. J lost 2 bases, V lost 5 bases, and 6 bases had no gene match. CDR1 and CDR2 from the germline V gene are SEHNR and FQNEAQ (reference sequence). The CDR3 DNA reads as TGTGCCAGCAGCATCTCCGGGACAGCCTACGAGCAGTACTTC. This encodes CASSISGTAYEQYF.

The rearrangement links TRBV20-1 to TRBJ1-2, with 12 bases identical to TRBD1. The germline CDR1 and CDR2 sequences are DFQATT and SNEGSKA (reference sequence). The V and J ends lost 5 bases and 7 bases, in that order; junction bases with no gene match: 2. The CDR3 runs to 12 residues. CDR3 loop: CSAGTGGIGYTF. DNA for the CDR3: TGCAGTGCTGGGACAGGGGGCATTGGCTACACCTTC.

Regarding this clonotype: The junction departs from germline at one end; a sequencing error may be responsible. V is TRBV30 and J is TRBJ2-4; D unclear. The J call is in doubt because the DNA end fits TRBJ2-7 better. Germline CDR1 and CDR2: GTSNPN and SVGIG (reference sequence). The CDR3 loop spans 13 amino acids. CDR3 nucleotides: TGTGCCCGGAGTGTAAGTCACAGCTACGAGCAGTACTTC. It translates to CARSVSHSYEQYF.

This sequence joins TRBV6-2 or TRBV6-3 and TRBJ2-1, with a weak D call TRBD2 (6 bases). Trimming stripped 2 bases from V and 9 bases from J, with 14 bases between. The CDR3 length is 14 residues. Per the germline V gene, CDR1 is MNHEY and CDR2 is SVGEGT. The CDR3 sequence is CASSYHGLSPEQFF. CDR3 nucleotides: TGTGCCAGCAGTTACCACGGACTATCCCCTGAGCAGTTCTTC.

The chain employs TRBV29-1 and TRBJ2-7; D gene unclear. The CDR3 runs to 13 residues. Trimming took 7 bases from V and 4 from J, leaving 17 bases between them. CDR1 is SQVTM, CDR2 ANQGSEA, per germline. This CDR3 is CSAWEPASYEQYF. The CDR3 DNA sequence: TGCAGCGCTTGGGAACCAGCGTCGTACGAGCAGTACTTC.

Comments on this clonotype: Mismatch with germline at one junction end may stem from a read error. This chain connects TRBV11-1 to TRBJ2-7; 8 bases agree with TRBD1. The CDR3 has 15 amino acids. CDR1 SGHAT and CDR2 FQDESV come from the germline V gene (reference sequence). The DNA of the CDR3 is TGTGCAAGCAGCCACCCGGGACAGGCATCCTACGAGCAGTACTTC. This sequence encodes CASSHPGQASYEQYF.

V and J are TRBV7-2 and TRBJ2-1; D is unresolved. V dropped 2 bases and J dropped 9 bases, with 11 bases sitting between them. The V gene's germline CDR1 is SGHTA and CDR2 FQGNSA. This CDR3 spans 13 amino acids. The CDR3 coding sequence is TGTGCCAGCAGCTTACCCATAGTGGGTGAGCAGTTCTTC. It specifies CASSLPIVGEQFF.

This clonotype has only a few counts. The chain is built from TRBV6-1 and TRBJ1-2; D unresolved. V was shortened by 8 bases and J by 8 bases, with 15 bases between the two germline ends. This CDR3 region has 12 residues. Germline CDR1 is MNHNS and CDR2 is SASEGT. CDR3 bases: TGTGCCAGCGGGGAGAACTATGGAGGCTACACCTTC. Translated, it gives CASGENYGGYTF.

The chain joins TRBV7-2 to TRBJ2-5; D is undetermined. With the DNA end fitting TRBJ2-7 better, the J assignment may be wrong. Germline V gene data show CDR1 as SGHTA and CDR2 as FQGNSA. The CDR3 is 15 amino acids. The CDR3 is CASSKGPYVGYEQYF. The DNA of the CDR3 is TGTGCCAGCAGCAAGGGCCCGTATGTCGGCTACGAGCAGTACTTC.

The genes are TRBV29-1 and TRBJ2-6; D is uncertain. CDR1 SQVTM and CDR2 ANQGSEA come from the germline V gene. Trimming took 4 bases from V and 0 from J, leaving 4 bases between them. This CDR3 is built from 13 residues. The CDR3 nucleotides are TGCAGCGTTGTATACTCTGGGGCCAACGTCCTGACTTTC. This codes for CSVVYSGANVLTF.

This chain connects TRBV20-1 to TRBJ2-4, with no clear D. The end of the DNA fits TRBJ2-7 better, so the J call may be wrong. The germline CDR1 and CDR2 sequences are DFQATT and SNEGSKA (reference sequence). CDR3 length equals 15 residues. The CDR3 DNA sequence: TGCAGTGCTACCAAATCAGCAGCAGGAACCTACGAGCAGTACTTC. Translating it yields CSATKSAAGTYEQYF.

This clonotype was seen more than once but under ten times. The genes are TRBV14 and TRBJ2-5; 11 bases are a match to TRBD2. J gave up 1 base and V 3 bases, and 4 bases lay outside the gene matches. The CDR3 is made up of 16 amino acids. Germline assignment: CDR1 SGHDN and CDR2 FVKESK. The CDR3 protein is CASSHPSGRTQETQYF. As DNA, the CDR3 is TGTGCCAGCAGCCATCCTAGCGGGAGGACCCAAGAGACCCAGTACTTC.

The chain employs TRBV6-2 or TRBV6-3 and TRBJ2-5; 7 bases are shared with TRBD2. Germline values: CDR1 MNHEY, CDR2 SVGEGT. After removal of 5 bases from V and 3 bases from J, the junction contained 6 bases not matched to a gene. The CDR3 consists of 14 residues. For the CDR3, the DNA is TGTGCCAGCAGTAGCGTAGCGGGTAAAGAGACCCAGTACTTC. Translating it yields CASSSVAGKETQYF.

This chain joins TRBV25-1 and TRBJ1-5; D ambiguous. Looked up from germline, CDR1 is MGHDK and CDR2 is SYGVNS. CDR3 length equals 17 residues. V shed 2 bases and J shed 4 bases, with 18 bases lying between them. The CDR3 loop is CASSELIIPLGNQPQHF. CDR3 bases: TGTGCCAGCAGTGAACTCATCATCCCCCTGGGGAATCAGCCCCAGCATTTT.

In its sample, this clonotype was seen once. The V and J genes are TRBV7-9 and TRBJ1-4; 7 bases are a match to TRBD1. CDR1 is SEHNR and CDR2 is FQNEAQ in the germline V gene (reference sequence). The CDR3 sequence is 15 residues long. V trimming: 5 bases; J trimming: 6 bases; junction bases outside the gene matches: 9. CDR3 residues: CASSEGRGLDEKLFF. The CDR3 DNA follows: TGTGCCAGCAGCGAAGGCAGGGGGTTGGATGAAAAACTGTTTTTT.

In its sample, this clonotype was seen a few times. The gene calls are TRBV7-9 and TRBJ2-7, with 9 bases matching TRBD1. Germline-derived CDR1 and CDR2 are SEHNR and FQNEAQ (reference sequence). This CDR3 region has 15 residues. With V trimmed by 5 bases and J by 3 bases, 8 bases remained unmatched. The CDR3 loop is CASSPGQGIDYEQYF. The CDR3 nucleotides read TGTGCCAGCAGCCCGGGACAGGGAATAGACTACGAGCAGTACTTC. The full variable domain, in which reference TRBV7-9 and TRBJ2-7 provide the parts outside the CDR3, is DTGVSQNPRHKITKRGQNVTFRCDPISEHNRLYWYRQTLGQGPEFLTYFQNEAQLEKSRLLSDRFSAERPKGSFSTLEIQRTEQGDSAMYLCASSPGQGIDYEQYFGPGTRLTVT.

This rearrangement joins TRBV12-3 or TRBV12-4 to TRBJ1-2, with 7 bases lining up with TRBD1. V shed 3 bases, J shed 6 bases, and the junction held 10 bases outside the gene matches. CDR3 size: 15 residues. The CDR3 here is CASSFRRDRGDGYTF. DNA for the CDR3: TGTGCCAGCAGTTTCCGCCGGGACAGAGGAGATGGCTACACCTTC.